These T cell receptor beta chains were read from a single sample in a study of response to subunit inactivated influenza vaccine. TCRdb reprocessed the RT-PCR reads with MiXCR, giving one entry per CDR3 protein. Of approximately 500,000 distinct CDR3 sequences listed, 11% to 15% are singletons. Specimen: PBMCs from blood, collected 12 days after vaccination. The receptors shown here come from a man aged 50-60 years who received an inactivated influenza vaccine. Each CDR3 is given with its conserved first and last residue. D genes are given only for firm matches. Not every row has a clone size; where given, it reads once, few, many or a size class.

TRBV11-2,TRBD2,many,TRBJ2-3,TGTGCCAGCAGCTTAGGTTTTCTAGCGGGAGGGCCAGGGGATACGCAGTATTTT,CASSLGFLAGGPGDTQYF
TRBV7-2,TRBD1,many,TRBJ1-3,TGTGCCAGCAGCAGAGCCGGGACAGGGGTCGGAAACACCATATATTTT,CASSRAGTGVGNTIYF
TRBV28,TRBD2,NA,TRBJ2-1,TGTGCCAGCAGCGAATCTCTGGGACTAGCGGGAGACAATGAGCAGTTCTTC,CASSESLGLAGDNEQFF
TRBV15,TRBD2,few,TRBJ2-1,TGTGCCACCAGCAGAGATTATTACATAGGGACTAGCGGCTACAATGAGCAGTTCTTC,CATSRDYYIGTSGYNEQFF
TRBV4-2,TRBD2,many,TRBJ2-1,TGTGCCAGCAGCCAAGATTTCCTAGCGGGCCCCTACAATGAGCAGTTCTTC,CASSQDFLAGPYNEQFF
TRBV6-2/TRBV6-3,TRBD2,NA,TRBJ2-2,TGTGCCAGCAGGGATAGGACTAGCGGGAACACCGGGGAGCTGTTTTTT,CASRDRTSGNTGELFF
TRBV19,NA,many,TRBJ2-1,TGTGCCAGTAGCCCTCTTTACTCACGGGGCCTCGGCCATGAGCAGTTCTTC,CASSPLYSRGLGHEQFF
TRBV7-8,TRBD1,NA,TRBJ2-5,TGTGCCAGCAGCTCAAAACGGACAGGCGGAGAGACCCAGTACTTC,CASSSKRTGGETQYF
TRBV5-1,TRBD1,few,TRBJ2-7,TGCGCCAGCAGCTTGGCCGCTCCGGACAGGGCCTACGAGCAGTACTTC,CASSLAAPDRAYEQYF
TRBV3-1,TRBD2,NA,TRBJ2-1,TGTGCCAGCAGCACGGCGGGACTAGCGGCCAATGAGCAGTTCTTC,CASSTAGLAANEQFF
TRBV11-1,TRBD2,few,TRBJ2-2,TGTGCCAGCAGCCCCAAGGGACTAGCGGGAAGAAACACCGGGGAGCTGTTTTTT,CASSPKGLAGRNTGELFF
TRBV7-6,TRBD2,NA,TRBJ2-1,TGTGCCAGCAGCTTGGGGGAGGGCCCGGATGAGCAGTTCTTC,CASSLGEGPDEQFF
TRBV7-6,TRBD2,NA,TRBJ2-1,TGTGCCAGCAGCCCCGGACTAGCGGGAGGTGCGAATGAGCAGTTCTTC,CASSPGLAGGANEQFF
TRBV7-9,NA,NA,TRBJ1-4,TGTGCCAGCAGCCTTTCAACGGGGGCTAATGAAAAACTGTTTTTT,CASSLSTGANEKLFF
TRBV7-6,TRBD1,NA,TRBJ2-5,TGTGCCAGCAGCCCTCGGGACAGGGGGCAACAAGAGACCCAGTACTTC,CASSPRDRGQQETQYF
TRBV6-1,TRBD1,NA,TRBJ2-5,TGTGCCAGCAGTACCCCACAGGGGTTGAGGCGAGAGACCCAGTACTTC,CASSTPQGLRRETQYF
TRBV12-3/TRBV12-4,NA,few,TRBJ1-6,TGTGCCAGCAGTCCTTACCTGACAGGCGGGAATTCACCCCTCCACTTT,CASSPYLTGGNSPLHF
TRBV5-1,NA,NA,TRBJ2-7,TGCGCCAGCAGCTTACTAGGCGGGTTATACGAGCAGTACTTC,CASSLLGGLYEQYF
TRBV4-3,NA,few,TRBJ2-3,TGCGCCAGCAGCCAAGTGGGCCAGCGGCGCGGGGATACGCAGTATTTT,CASSQVGQRRGDTQYF
TRBV10-2,NA,few,TRBJ1-4,TGCGCCGTACAGGCGACATACACTGAAAAACTGTTTTTT,CAVQATYTEKLFF
TRBV21-1,NA,NA,TRBJ2-1,TGTGCCAGCAGCAATTCGGCACAGGGGGCGCGGGCGATAATTTCCCACAATGAGCAGTTCTTC,CASSNSAQGARAIISHNEQFF
TRBV24-1,TRBD2,NA,TRBJ2-1,TGTGCCACCAGTGACCGTAGACTAGCGGGATCTACCTACAATGAGCAGTTCTTC,CATSDRRLAGSTYNEQFF